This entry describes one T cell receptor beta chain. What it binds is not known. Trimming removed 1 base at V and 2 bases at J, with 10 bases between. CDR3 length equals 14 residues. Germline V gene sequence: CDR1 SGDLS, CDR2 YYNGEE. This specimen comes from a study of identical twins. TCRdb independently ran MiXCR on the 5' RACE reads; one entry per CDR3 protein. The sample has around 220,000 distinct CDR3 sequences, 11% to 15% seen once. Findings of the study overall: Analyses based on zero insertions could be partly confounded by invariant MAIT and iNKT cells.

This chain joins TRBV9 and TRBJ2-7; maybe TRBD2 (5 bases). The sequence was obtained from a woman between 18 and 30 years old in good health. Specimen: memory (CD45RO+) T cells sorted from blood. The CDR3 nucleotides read TGTGCCAGCAGCGTAAACCCGGGAACCTACGAGCAGTACTTC. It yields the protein CASSVNPGTYEQYF.